These 11 T cell receptor beta chains came from one sample sequenced in a study of beta chain features in type 1 diabetes. What was sequenced were expressed TCRB transcripts, since all of the isolated RNA had been reverse transcribed. The method was immunoSEQ multiplex PCR; TCRdb's version includes in-frame clones alone and lacks a portion of them. In the table there are about 620,000 clones, about 14% of which are singletons. Sequencing was carried out using naive CD4+ T cells from blood. These receptors were obtained from a man aged 18 to 35 in good health.

The rearrangement links TRBV5-1 to TRBJ2-2; possible D gene TRBD2, 6 bases. Looked up from germline, CDR1 is SGHRS and CDR2 is YFSETQ. V was clipped by 4 bases and J by 5 bases, with 15 bases between them. The CDR3 totals 15 residues. CDR3 protein: CASSVGSVVTGELFF. CDR3 nucleotide sequence: TGCGCCAGCAGCGTCGGGAGTGTCGTTACCGGGGAGCTGTTTTTT. The entire variable domain, with the rest obtained from reference TRBV5-1 and TRBJ2-2, is as follows: KAGVTQTPRYLIKTRGQQVTLSCSPISGHRSVSWYQQTPGQGLQFLFEYFSETQRNKGNFPGRFSGRQFSNSRSEMNVSTLELGDSALYLCASSVGSVVTGELFFGEGSRLTVL.

The chain recombines TRBV7-3 with TRBJ2-6, with D perhaps being TRBD1 or TRBD2 (5 bases each). Per the germline V gene, CDR1 is SGHTA and CDR2 is FQGTGA. The CDR3 is 15 amino acids. The V gene lost 2 bases and the J gene lost 4 bases, with 9 bases spanning the gap. The CDR3 here is CASSLPGTGANVLTF. CDR3 DNA sequence: TGTGCCAGCAGCTTACCAGGGACCGGGGCCAACGTCCTGACTTTC. Full variable domain (rest looked up from reference TRBV7-3 and TRBJ2-6): GAGVSQTPSNKVTEKGKYVELRCDPISGHTALYWYRQSLGQGPEFLIYFQGTGAADDSGLPNDRFFAVRPEGSVSTLKIQRTERGDSAVYLCASSLPGTGANVLTFGAGSRLTVL.

As regards this clone: The identical CDR3 is also encoded by other nucleotide sequences in the sample. The CDR3 DNA reads as TGCGCCAGCAGCCTACTAGCGGAAGAGACCCAGTACTTC. Protein: CASSLLAEETQYF. The V call is TRBV5-1, the J call TRBJ2-5; the match to TRBD2 covers 8 bases. There are 13 residues in the CDR3. In germline, CDR1 is SGHRS, CDR2 YFSETQ. V was clipped by 4 bases and J by 3 bases; unmatched bases: 2.

The sample holds a few counts of this clone. The chain couples TRBV7-9 to TRBJ1-1; 8 nucleotides agree with TRBD1. Trimming removed 1 base from V and 1 base from J; junction bases left unmatched: 2. The V gene's germline CDR1 is SEHNR and CDR2 FQNEAQ (reference sequence). The CDR3 loop spans 15 amino acids. CDR3 bases: TGTGCCAGCAGCTTAGACAGGGGGGCGAACACTGAAGCTTTCTTT. Protein product: CASSLDRGANTEAFF.

The rearrangement links TRBV7-3 to TRBJ2-3; the D call may be TRBD1 or TRBD2 (6 bases each). There are 15 residues in the CDR3. CDR1 is SGHTA, CDR2 FQGTGA, per germline. Trimming shortened V by 2 bases and J by 2 bases, and 11 bases separated the two germline ends. The CDR3: CASSLWGANTDTQYF. The CDR3 region has the DNA TGTGCCAGCAGCTTATGGGGGGCCAACACAGATACGCAGTATTTT.

This clone was seen only a few times. Other DNA sequences in the sample encode the same CDR3. The rearrangement uses TRBV28 and TRBJ2-7; D ambiguous. The germline V gene encodes CDR1 MDHEN and CDR2 SYDVKM. V was cut by 2 bases and J by 4 bases, with 6 bases left in between. This CDR3 comprises 12 residues. CDR3 residues: CASSLVGYEQYF. DNA for the CDR3: TGTGCCAGCAGTTTAGTCGGTTACGAGCAGTACTTC.

The rearrangement uses TRBV7-9 and TRBJ2-7, with D uncertain. V was cut by 3 bases and J by 5 bases, with 20 bases left in between. From germline, CDR1 is SEHNR and CDR2 FQNEAQ (reference sequence). The CDR3 is made up of 16 amino acids. The CDR3 bases are TGTGCCAGCAGCTTTGGGCCCAAGGACCCCGCGGACGAGCAGTACTTC. Translation gives CASSFGPKDPADEQYF.

This clone was seen only a few times. The chain is built from TRBV4-2 and TRBJ1-2; 8 bases are shared with TRBD1. CDR3 size: 17 residues. Trimming cost V 0 bases and J 4 bases; bases outside gene matches: 10. CDR1 and CDR2 (germline): LGHNA, YNFKEQ. DNA of the CDR3: TGTGCCAGCAGCCAAGATGAGACAGGGGCGCAACCCTATGGCTACACCTTC. Its translation is CASSQDETGAQPYGYTF.

In the case of this clone: Different DNA sequences within this sample yield the same CDR3. The chain combines TRBV29-1 with TRBJ2-3; D remains ambiguous. The CDR3 covers 12 residues. CDR1 is SQVTM and CDR2 is ANQGSEA in the germline V gene. V dropped 3 bases and J dropped 5 bases, with 9 bases sitting between them. As DNA, the CDR3 is TGCAGCGTTGAGGGGTTTGGAGATACGCAGTATTTT. Amino acids: CSVEGFGDTQYF.

This clone came up a few times. The chain employs TRBV20-1 and TRBJ1-6, with D possibly matching TRBD1 (5 bases). Trimming cost V 4 bases and J 10 bases, with 8 bases left between them. The CDR3 runs 11 residues. CDR1 and CDR2 from the germline V gene are DFQATT and SNEGSKA (reference sequence). The CDR3, as DNA: TGCAGTGCTACCCAGGGATCACCCCTCCACTTT. This sequence encodes CSATQGSPLHF.

The CDR3 region has the DNA TGCGCCAGCAGCTTTACAGTTTTAATGAACACTGAAGCTTTCTTT. Translated, it gives CASSFTVLMNTEAFF. The rearrangement links TRBV5-1 to TRBJ1-1; D not certain. The CDR3 is 15 amino acids. V lost 2 bases to trimming and J lost 0 bases, with 11 bases between them. CDR1 is SGHRS, CDR2 YFSETQ, per germline. The full variable domain, rest sourced from reference TRBV5-1 and TRBJ1-1, is KAGVTQTPRYLIKTRGQQVTLSCSPISGHRSVSWYQQTPGQGLQFLFEYFSETQRNKGNFPGRFSGRQFSNSRSEMNVSTLELGDSALYLCASSFTVLMNTEAFFGQGTRLTVV.